Many counts were recorded for the clone carrying this T cell receptor (beta chain). Its antigen is undetermined. This entry comes from a study of read filtering for tumor transcriptome and immune sequencing. Study information: By R-ISS, stages I, II and III held roughly 8, 16 and 7 patients. RNA-seq yielded only about 85 to 1273 TCR reads, IR-seq about 4 to 10.27 million.

There are 14 residues in the CDR3. Germline CDR1 reads MNHEY; CDR2 reads SVGAGI. The V segment lost 3 bases and the J segment 4 bases; nucleotides outside the gene matches: 1. From about 0.4 ug of RNA, a library with molecular barcoded alpha/delta and beta/gamma adaptors was made. TCRdb passed the reads through MiXCR, listing each CDR3 protein once. The sample records 75,000 to 95,000 distinct CDR3 sequences, roughly 21% being singletons. Overall study results and limits: Compared with RNA-seq, IR-seq gave much higher clonotype depth and reliability. In IR-seq, single-read clonotypes were about 80% of clonotypes but around 4% of reads.

The origin of this receptor is a donor aged 40 or over with multiple myeloma. The rearrangement uses TRBV6-5 and TRBJ1-5, with TRBD1 matching over 9 bases. Sequenced material: a population of CD138-negative cells sorted from bone marrow. The CDR3 spells CASSYGTGNQPQHF. The CDR3 bases are TGTGCCAGCAGTTATGGGACAGGGAATCAGCCCCAGCATTTT.